This passage covers 23 T cell receptor beta chains from one sample sequenced in a study of CD8+CD57+ T cells in acquired aplastic anemia. TCR beta VDJ and CDR3 were profiled, and genomic DNA was the template. TCRdb re-analysed the reads in MiXCR, keeping a single row per CDR3 protein. The sample records under 75,000 distinct CDR3 sequences, approximately 50% being singletons. Sequencing was done on a sample of sorted CD4+, CD8+, or CD8+CD57+ T cells (not recorded which) from PBMCs. The receptor set was obtained from a human donor in good health, serving as a control.

This clonotype was seen ten or more times. The chain joins TRBV6-1 to TRBJ1-3; 11 bases are a match to TRBD1. Per the germline V gene, CDR1 is MNHNS and CDR2 is SASEGT. Losses at the gene ends were 5 bases for V and 8 bases for J; bases not matched to a gene: 5. The CDR3 sequence is 14 residues long. The CDR3 loop is CASSPGTGGYTIYF. In DNA, the CDR3 is TGTGCCAGCAGTCCAGGGACAGGGGGTTACACCATATATTTT.

The CDR3 DNA reads as TGCAGCGTTGATCGTACAGGGGAAGGGTATGGCTACACCTTC. Translated, it gives CSVDRTGEGYGYTF. The chain is built from TRBV29-1 and TRBJ1-2; 7 bases match TRBD1. Trimming took 3 bases from V and 5 from J; bases not matched to a gene: 9. CDR1 and CDR2 (germline): SQVTM, ANQGSEA. The CDR3 runs 14 residues.

The chain combines TRBV7-2 with TRBJ2-1; 10 bases agree with TRBD2. Germline V gene sequence: CDR1 SGHTA, CDR2 FQGNSA. V was pared by 6 bases and J by 6 bases, with 5 bases of the junction left unmatched. The CDR3 is 14 amino acids. The CDR3 region is CASSLAGVSNEQFF. In DNA form, the CDR3 reads TGTGCCAGCAGTCTAGCGGGAGTGAGCAATGAGCAGTTCTTC.

This clonotype came up many times. The gene calls are TRBV20-1 and TRBJ2-1, with TRBD2 matching over 9 bases. Germline V gene sequence: CDR1 DFQATT, CDR2 SNEGSKA (reference sequence). V lost 1 base, J lost 8 bases, and 9 bases stayed unmatched. This CDR3 comprises 15 residues. In DNA form, the CDR3 reads TGCAGTGCTAGAGGTGGGCGGGAGGGTTATTATGAGCAGTTCTTC. This codes for CSARGGREGYYEQFF.

This clonotype was seen ten or more times. The chain joins TRBV4-1 to TRBJ1-1, with D possibly matching TRBD1 (5 bases). V gave up 6 bases and J gave up 6 bases, with 8 bases separating them. The germline V gene encodes CDR1 MGHRA and CDR2 YSYEKL. CDR3 length equals 11 residues. The CDR3 sequence is CASRLGAEAFF. In DNA form, the CDR3 reads TGCGCCAGCAGACTAGGGGCTGAAGCTTTCTTT.

This sequence joins TRBV10-3 and TRBJ2-3, with 9 nucleotides matching TRBD2. This CDR3 is 15 amino acids long. Per the germline V gene, CDR1 is ENHRY and CDR2 is SYGVKD. With 3 bases clipped from V and 4 bases from J, the junction kept 5 bases outside the gene matches. CDR3 bases: TGTGCCATCAGTGAAGGGGTAGCGGGAGCAGATACGCAGTATTTT. Protein: CAISEGVAGADTQYF.

This chain connects TRBV15 to TRBJ2-1, with TRBD1 identical over 7 bases. CDR3 size: 15 residues. Germline V gene data show CDR1 as LNHNV and CDR2 as YYDKDF (reference sequence). Unmatched junction bases numbered 2, after V lost 1 base and J lost 2 bases. This chain's CDR3 is CATSRAGTAYNEQFF. CDR3 coding DNA: TGTGCCACCAGCAGAGCCGGGACAGCCTACAATGAGCAGTTCTTC.

V and J are TRBV20-1 and TRBJ1-1; TRBD1 aligns across 11 bases. The CDR3 extends over 14 amino acids. CDR1 and CDR2 (germline): DFQATT, SNEGSKA (reference sequence). The junction had 1 base not matched to a gene; V was cut back by 3 bases and J by 1 base. CDR3 DNA sequence: TGCAGTGCTAGGGACAGGGGGCGGAACACTGAAGCTTTCTTT. This encodes CSARDRGRNTEAFF.

V gene TRBV2 combines with J gene TRBJ1-2, with D perhaps TRBD1 (6 bases). Germline loops: CDR1 SNHLY, CDR2 FYNNEI. The CDR3 totals 15 residues. V was cut by 1 base and J by 3 bases, with 12 bases left in between. CDR3 sequence reads: CASSEGVTGYYGYTF. The CDR3 nucleotides are TGTGCCAGCAGTGAAGGCGTAACAGGGTACTATGGCTACACCTTC.

This clonotype has only a few counts. The rearrangement links TRBV24-1 to TRBJ1-3; possibly TRBD1 for D (5 bases). The CDR3 totals 13 residues. V was pared by 8 bases and J by 0 bases, with 7 bases between. Germline V gives CDR1 KGHDR, CDR2 SFDVKD. Here the CDR3 DNA reads TGTGCCACCACTGACAGCTCTGGAAACACCATATATTTT. Translation: CATTDSSGNTIYF.

As concerns this clonotype: Germline and junction disagree at one end, which may indicate a read error. This chain connects TRBV29-1 to TRBJ1-1; D perhaps matches TRBD1 (5 bases). The CDR3 covers 12 residues. Per the germline V gene, CDR1 is SQVTM and CDR2 is ANQGSEA. CDR3 coding DNA: TGCAGCGTTGTTGACAGTGGCACTGAAGCTCTCTTT. Its protein is CSVVDSGTEALF.

This chain links TRBV18 with TRBJ1-6; D is undetermined. V lost 4 bases to trimming and J lost 10 bases, with 14 bases between them. Per germline, CDR1 KGHSH and CDR2 LQKENI. The CDR3 consists of 14 residues. In DNA form, the CDR3 reads TGTGCCAGCTCACAGGCCGCCTTTAGGTCACCCCTCCACTTT. Its protein is CASSQAAFRSPLHF.

This clonotype was found a few times. The chain carries TRBV18 and TRBJ2-2; D gene uncertain. V was shortened by 2 bases and J by 4 bases, with 5 bases between the two germline ends. Germline assignment: CDR1 KGHSH and CDR2 LQKENI. The CDR3 is 13 amino acids. The CDR3 region is CASSPVSTGELFF. CDR3 DNA sequence: TGTGCCAGCTCACCAGTGAGCACCGGGGAGCTGTTTTTT.

This clonotype has just one count. This chain links TRBV10-3 with TRBJ1-2; 7 positions agree with TRBD1. Germline V lookup: CDR1 ENHRY, CDR2 SYGVKD. The CDR3 covers 14 residues. The ends lost 4 bases at V and 7 bases at J; junction bases unmatched: 9. The CDR3 bases are TGTGCCATCAGTGGGGACAGCTCTTTCAGTGGCTACACCTTC. Residues: CAISGDSSFSGYTF.

The table lists this clonotype with a few counts. The gene calls are TRBV27 and TRBJ2-1, with 8 bases aligning to TRBD2. Germline trimming cut 7 bases from V and 2 bases from J; bases unmatched to any gene: 4. CDR1 MNHEY and CDR2 SMNVEV come from the germline V gene (reference sequence). The CDR3 sequence is 14 residues long. The CDR3 sequence: CASKERETYNEQFF. The CDR3 DNA is TGTGCCAGCAAAGAGCGGGAGACCTACAATGAGCAGTTCTTC.

This chain links TRBV7-2 with TRBJ2-7; 7 bases align to TRBD1. J gave up 2 bases and V 4 bases, and 8 bases lay outside the gene matches. The CDR3 sequence is 15 residues long. From germline, CDR1 is SGHTA and CDR2 FQGNSA. CDR3 residues: CASSSLAGGAYEQYF. The CDR3 region has the DNA TGTGCCAGCAGCTCTTTGGCAGGGGGAGCCTACGAGCAGTACTTC.

This clonotype was counted once. This CDR3 reads CASLGGGSMNTEAFF. CDR3 nucleotide sequence: TGTGCCAGCCTAGGGGGAGGGAGCATGAACACTGAAGCTTTCTTT. The chain employs TRBV19 and TRBJ1-1; TRBD1 might be the D (6 bases). The length of the CDR3 is 15 residues. Trimming took off 9 bases at V and 0 bases at J, with 17 bases between the two ends. From germline, CDR1 is LNHDA and CDR2 SQIVND (reference sequence).

This chain joins TRBV7-9 and TRBJ2-7, with 7 bases lining up with TRBD2. V gave up 7 bases and J gave up 4 bases; unmatched junction bases: 4. This CDR3 is 12 amino acids long. Germline V CDR1 and CDR2: SEHNR, FQNEAQ (reference sequence). The CDR3 DNA sequence: TGTGCCAGCAACTACGGGGGGTACGAGCAGTACTTC. Amino acid sequence: CASNYGGYEQYF.

CDR3 sequence reads: CASSDPGGPAAFF. CDR3 DNA sequence: TGTGCCAGCAGTGACCCGGGAGGCCCGGCGGCTTTCTTT. This chain joins TRBV6-4 and TRBJ1-1; D is uncertain. From germline, CDR1 is MRHNA and CDR2 SNTAGT. The CDR3 totals 13 residues. Deletions cut 2 bases from V and 11 bases from J, with 15 bases between.

This clonotype appeared a few times. The chain employs TRBV7-6 and TRBJ1-5, with D maybe TRBD1 (6 bases). CDR1 and CDR2 (germline): SGHVS, FNYEAQ. There are 14 residues in the CDR3. V was trimmed by 5 bases and J by 0 bases, leaving 8 bases between them. The CDR3 nucleotides are TGTGCCAGCAGCCCACAGGGTAGCAATCAGCCCCAGCATTTT. Translation gives CASSPQGSNQPQHF. The full variable domain, with the rest looked up from reference TRBV7-6 and TRBJ1-5, is GAGVSQSPRYKVTKRGQDVALRCDPISGHVSLYWYRQALGQGPEFLTYFNYEAQQDKSGLPNDRFSAERPEGSISTLTIQRTEQRDSAMYRCASSPQGSNQPQHFGDGTRLSIL.

This clonotype was seen many times. V is TRBV20-1 and J is TRBJ2-1; D perhaps matches TRBD2 (6 bases). The germline V gene encodes CDR1 DFQATT and CDR2 SNEGSKA (reference sequence). Between the trimmed V and J ends, which lost 6 bases and 6 bases, there was a span of 18 bases. This CDR3 region has 14 residues. For the CDR3, the DNA is TGCAGTGCCCTGCTGGGCGGGGAAATCAATGAGCAGTTCTTC. It yields the protein CSALLGGEINEQFF.

This clonotype was seen ten or more times. The CDR3 region is CASSEQGAFGYTF. The CDR3 DNA reads TGTGCCAGCAGTGAACAGGGGGCGTTTGGCTACACCTTC. The V and J genes are TRBV12-3 or TRBV12-4 and TRBJ1-2; TRBD1 matches at 9 bases. V was clipped by 5 bases and J by 7 bases; unmatched bases: 5. The CDR3 spans 13 residues.

V is TRBV15 and J is TRBJ1-3, with D hard to call. The length of the CDR3 is 13 residues. The V gene lost 6 bases and the J gene lost 0 bases, with 6 bases spanning the gap. The germline gives CDR1 LNHNV, CDR2 YYDKDF (reference sequence). As DNA, the CDR3 is TGTGCCACCAGAAGGGACTCTGGAAACACCATATATTTT. Protein product: CATRRDSGNTIYF.